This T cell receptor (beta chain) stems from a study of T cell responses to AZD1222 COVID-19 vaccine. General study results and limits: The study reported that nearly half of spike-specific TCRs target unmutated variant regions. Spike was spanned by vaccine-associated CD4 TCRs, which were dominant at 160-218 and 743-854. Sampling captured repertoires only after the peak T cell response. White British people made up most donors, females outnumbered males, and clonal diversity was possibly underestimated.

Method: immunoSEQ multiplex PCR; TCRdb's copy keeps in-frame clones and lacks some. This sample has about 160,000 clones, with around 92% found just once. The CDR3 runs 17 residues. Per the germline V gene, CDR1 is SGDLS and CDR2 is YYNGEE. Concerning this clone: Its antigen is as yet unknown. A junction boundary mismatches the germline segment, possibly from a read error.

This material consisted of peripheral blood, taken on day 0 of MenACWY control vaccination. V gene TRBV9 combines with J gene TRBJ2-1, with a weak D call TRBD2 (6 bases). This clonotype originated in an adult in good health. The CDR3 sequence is CASSVAPPRDSNNEQFF. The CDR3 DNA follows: TGTGCCAGCAGCGTAGCCCCACCCCGGGACTCCAACAATGAGCAGTTCTTC. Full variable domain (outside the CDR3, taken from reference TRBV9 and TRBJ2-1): DSGVTQTPKHLITATGQRVTLRCSPRSGDLSVYWYQQSLDQGLQFLIQYYNGEERAKGNILERFSAQQFPDLHSELNLSSLELGDSALYFCASSVAPPRDSNNEQFFGPGTRLTVL.